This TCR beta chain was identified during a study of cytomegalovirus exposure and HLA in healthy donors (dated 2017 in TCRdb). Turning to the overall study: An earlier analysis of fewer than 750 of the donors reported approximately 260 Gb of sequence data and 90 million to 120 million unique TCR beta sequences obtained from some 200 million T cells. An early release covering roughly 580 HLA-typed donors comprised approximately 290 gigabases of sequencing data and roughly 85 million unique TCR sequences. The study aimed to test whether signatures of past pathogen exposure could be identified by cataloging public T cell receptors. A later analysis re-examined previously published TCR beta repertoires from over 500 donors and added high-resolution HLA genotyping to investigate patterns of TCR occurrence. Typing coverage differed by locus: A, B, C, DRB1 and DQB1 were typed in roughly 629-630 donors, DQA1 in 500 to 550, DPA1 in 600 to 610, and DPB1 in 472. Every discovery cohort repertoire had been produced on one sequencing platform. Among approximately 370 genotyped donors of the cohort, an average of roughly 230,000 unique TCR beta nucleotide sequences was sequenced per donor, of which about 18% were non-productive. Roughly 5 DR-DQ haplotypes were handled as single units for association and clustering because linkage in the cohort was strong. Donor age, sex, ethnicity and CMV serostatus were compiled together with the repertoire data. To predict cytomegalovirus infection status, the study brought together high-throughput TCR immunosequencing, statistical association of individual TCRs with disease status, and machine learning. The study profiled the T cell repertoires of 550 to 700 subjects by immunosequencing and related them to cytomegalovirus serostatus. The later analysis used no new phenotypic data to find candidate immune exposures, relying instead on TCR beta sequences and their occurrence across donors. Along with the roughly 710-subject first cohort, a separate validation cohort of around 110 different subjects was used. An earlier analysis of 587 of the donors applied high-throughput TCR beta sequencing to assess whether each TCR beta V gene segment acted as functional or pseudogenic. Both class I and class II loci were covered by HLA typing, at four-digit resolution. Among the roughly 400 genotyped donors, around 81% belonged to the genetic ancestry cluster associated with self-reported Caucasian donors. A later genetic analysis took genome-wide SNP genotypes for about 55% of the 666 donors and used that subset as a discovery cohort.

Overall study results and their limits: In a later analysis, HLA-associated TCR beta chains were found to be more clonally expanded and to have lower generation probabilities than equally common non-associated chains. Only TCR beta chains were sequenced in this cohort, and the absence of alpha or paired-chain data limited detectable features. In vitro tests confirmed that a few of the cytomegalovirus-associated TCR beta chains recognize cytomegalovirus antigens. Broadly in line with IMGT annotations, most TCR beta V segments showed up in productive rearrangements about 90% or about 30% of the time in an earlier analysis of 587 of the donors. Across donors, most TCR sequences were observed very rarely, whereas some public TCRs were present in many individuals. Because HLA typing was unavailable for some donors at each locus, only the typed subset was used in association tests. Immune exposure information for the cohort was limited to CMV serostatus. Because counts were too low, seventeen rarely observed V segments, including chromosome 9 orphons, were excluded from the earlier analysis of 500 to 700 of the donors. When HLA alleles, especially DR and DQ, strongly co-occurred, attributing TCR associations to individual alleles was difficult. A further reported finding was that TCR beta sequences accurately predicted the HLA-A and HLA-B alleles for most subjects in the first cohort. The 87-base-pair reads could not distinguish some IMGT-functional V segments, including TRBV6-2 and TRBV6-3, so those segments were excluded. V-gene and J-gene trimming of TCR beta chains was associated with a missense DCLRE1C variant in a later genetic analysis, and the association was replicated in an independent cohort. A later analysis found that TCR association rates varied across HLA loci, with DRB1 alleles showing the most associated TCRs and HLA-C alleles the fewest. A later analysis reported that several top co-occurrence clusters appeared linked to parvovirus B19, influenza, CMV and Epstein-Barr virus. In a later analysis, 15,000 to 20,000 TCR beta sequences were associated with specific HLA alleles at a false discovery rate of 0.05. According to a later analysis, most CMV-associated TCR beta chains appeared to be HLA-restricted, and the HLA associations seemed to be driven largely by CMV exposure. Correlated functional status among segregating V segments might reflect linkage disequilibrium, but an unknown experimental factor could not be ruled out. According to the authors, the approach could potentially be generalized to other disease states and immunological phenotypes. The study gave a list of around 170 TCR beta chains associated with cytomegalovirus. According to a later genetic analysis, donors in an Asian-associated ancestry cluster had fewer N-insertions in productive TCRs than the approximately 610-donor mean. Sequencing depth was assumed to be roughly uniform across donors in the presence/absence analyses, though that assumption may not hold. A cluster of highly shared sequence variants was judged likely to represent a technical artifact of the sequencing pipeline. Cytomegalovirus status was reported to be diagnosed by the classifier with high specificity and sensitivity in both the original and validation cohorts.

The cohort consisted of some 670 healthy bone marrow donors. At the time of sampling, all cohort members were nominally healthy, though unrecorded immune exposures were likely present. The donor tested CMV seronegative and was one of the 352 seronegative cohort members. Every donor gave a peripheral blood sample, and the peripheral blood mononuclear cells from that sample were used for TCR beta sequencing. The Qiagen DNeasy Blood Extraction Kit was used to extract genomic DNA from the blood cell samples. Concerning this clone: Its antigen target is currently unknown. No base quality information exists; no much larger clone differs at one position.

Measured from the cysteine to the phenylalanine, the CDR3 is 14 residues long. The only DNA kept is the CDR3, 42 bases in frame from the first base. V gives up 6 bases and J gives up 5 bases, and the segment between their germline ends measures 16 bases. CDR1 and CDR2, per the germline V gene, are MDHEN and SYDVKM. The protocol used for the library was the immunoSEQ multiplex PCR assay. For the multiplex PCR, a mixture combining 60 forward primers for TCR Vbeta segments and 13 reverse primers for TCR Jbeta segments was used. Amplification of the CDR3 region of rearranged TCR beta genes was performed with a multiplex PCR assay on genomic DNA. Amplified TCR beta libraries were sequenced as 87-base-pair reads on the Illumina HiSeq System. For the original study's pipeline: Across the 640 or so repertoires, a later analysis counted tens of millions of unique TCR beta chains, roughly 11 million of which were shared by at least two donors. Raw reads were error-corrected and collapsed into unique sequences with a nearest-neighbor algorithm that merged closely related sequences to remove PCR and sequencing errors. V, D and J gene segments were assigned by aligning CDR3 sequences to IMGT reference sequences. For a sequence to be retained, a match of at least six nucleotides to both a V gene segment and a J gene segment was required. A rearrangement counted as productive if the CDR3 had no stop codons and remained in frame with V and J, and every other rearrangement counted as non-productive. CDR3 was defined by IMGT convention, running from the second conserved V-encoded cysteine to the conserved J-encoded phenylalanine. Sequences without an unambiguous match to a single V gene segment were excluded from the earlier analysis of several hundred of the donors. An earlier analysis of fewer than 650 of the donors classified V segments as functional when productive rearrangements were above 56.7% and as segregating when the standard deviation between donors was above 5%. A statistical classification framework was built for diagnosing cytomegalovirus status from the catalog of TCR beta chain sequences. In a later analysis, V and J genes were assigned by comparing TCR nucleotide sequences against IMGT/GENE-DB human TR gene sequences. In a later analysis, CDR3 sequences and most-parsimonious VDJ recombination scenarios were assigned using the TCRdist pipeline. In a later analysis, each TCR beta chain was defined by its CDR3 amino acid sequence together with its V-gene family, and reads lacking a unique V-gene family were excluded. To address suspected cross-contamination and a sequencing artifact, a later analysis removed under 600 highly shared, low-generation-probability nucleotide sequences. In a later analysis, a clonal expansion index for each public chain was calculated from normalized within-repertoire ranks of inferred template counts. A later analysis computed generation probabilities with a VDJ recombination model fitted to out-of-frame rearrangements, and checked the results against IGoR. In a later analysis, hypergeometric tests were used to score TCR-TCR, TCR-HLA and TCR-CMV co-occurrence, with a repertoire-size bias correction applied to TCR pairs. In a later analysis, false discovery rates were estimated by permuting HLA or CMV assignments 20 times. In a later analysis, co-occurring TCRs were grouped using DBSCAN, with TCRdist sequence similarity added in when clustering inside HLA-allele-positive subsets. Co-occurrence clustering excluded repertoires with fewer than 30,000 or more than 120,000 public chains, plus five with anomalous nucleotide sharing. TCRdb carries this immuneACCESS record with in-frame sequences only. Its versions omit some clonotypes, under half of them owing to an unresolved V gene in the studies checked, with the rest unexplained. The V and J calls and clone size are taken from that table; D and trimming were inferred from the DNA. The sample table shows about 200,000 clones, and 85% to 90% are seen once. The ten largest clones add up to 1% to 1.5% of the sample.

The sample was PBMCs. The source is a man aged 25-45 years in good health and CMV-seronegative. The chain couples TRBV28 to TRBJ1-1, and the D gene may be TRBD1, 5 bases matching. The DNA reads TGTGCCAGCAGACCCGGGGGAGTTCGGACTGAAGCTTTCTTT. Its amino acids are CASRPGGVRTEAFF.